Shown below are 14 T cell receptor beta chains from a single sample sequenced in a study of post-analysis software for immune sequencing data. Notes on the study in general: Included in a set of roughly five TRBV segments more frequent in patients than controls were TRBV5-6, TRBV5-1 and TRBV20-1.

TCR beta cDNA libraries included unique molecular identifiers. MiXCR was run by TCRdb on the PCR reads, yielding one entry per CDR3 protein. The table shows 750,000 to 950,000 distinct CDR3 sequences, with 40% to 55% occurring only once. These receptors' antigens are unknown. Sequences were obtained from blood. These receptors were collected from a girl under 18 with multiple sclerosis.

The V call is TRBV6-2 or TRBV6-3, the J call TRBJ2-5; D gene unclear. CDR1 and CDR2 (germline): MNHEY, SVGEGT. The germline V and J ends were trimmed by 0 bases and 1 base, with 9 bases remaining between them. CDR3 size: 15 residues. CDR3 residues: CASSYSRAAQETQYF. The CDR3 DNA reads TGTGCCAGCAGTTACTCAAGGGCAGCCCAAGAGACCCAGTACTTC.

The chain carries TRBV10-3 and TRBJ1-1; D gene ambiguous. This CDR3 region has 14 residues. With 10 bases removed from V and 2 bases from J, the gap between germline ends came to 17 bases. Germline V gives CDR1 ENHRY, CDR2 SYGVKD. CDR3 protein: CATTHRALNTEAFF. As DNA, the CDR3 is TGTGCCACCACCCACCGGGCTTTAAACACTGAAGCTTTCTTT.

This sequence joins TRBV29-1 and TRBJ2-3, with 10 nucleotides matching TRBD2. Germline V gene data show CDR1 as SQVTM and CDR2 as ANQGSEA. This CDR3 comprises 14 residues. Trimming took 6 bases from V and 0 from J; bases not matched to a gene: 3. CDR3 coding DNA: TGCAGCGTCGAGACTAGCGGGAGCACAGATACGCAGTATTTT. Translating gives CSVETSGSTDTQYF.

The chain has TRBV15 and TRBJ1-5; 8 positions agree with TRBD1. The germline V gene has CDR1 LNHNV and CDR2 YYDKDF (reference sequence). This CDR3 has 14 amino acids. Germline trimming cut 8 bases from V and 0 bases from J; bases unmatched to any gene: 3. The CDR3 is CATHRGFSNQPQHF. The CDR3, as DNA: TGTGCCACCCACAGGGGGTTTAGCAATCAGCCCCAGCATTTT.

This chain connects TRBV12-3 or TRBV12-4 to TRBJ2-6; D possibly corresponds to TRBD1 (5 bases). Trimming removed 6 bases at V and 4 bases at J, with 22 bases between. This CDR3 spans 18 amino acids. The CDR3 loop is CASSYSDISALGANVLTF. In DNA form, the CDR3 reads TGTGCCAGCAGCTATTCGGACATCTCAGCCCTGGGGGCCAACGTCCTGACTTTC.

This chain joins TRBV30 and TRBJ1-5, with unresolved D. This CDR3 is built from 14 residues. Trimming left V 5 bases short and J 0 bases short, with 11 bases between. Per germline, CDR1 GTSNPN and CDR2 SVGIG (reference sequence). The CDR3 nucleotides read TGTGCCTGGGCCAGGACGAATAGCAATCAGCCCCAGCATTTT. Its translation: CAWARTNSNQPQHF.

V is TRBV29-1 and J is TRBJ2-7, with D perhaps TRBD1 (5 bases). V was cut by 0 bases and J by 4 bases, with 25 bases left in between. Germline V gives CDR1 SQVTM, CDR2 ANQGSEA. CDR3 size: 18 residues. CDR3 DNA: TGCAGCGTTGAAGACGGGTTCGTAGGAGACAGCGATCGATACGAGCAGTACTTC. This encodes CSVEDGFVGDSDRYEQYF.

In its sample, this clonotype was seen a few times. The DNA of the CDR3 is TGCAGTGCTAGAGCGCGGGGGAGGGGCCAAGAGACCCAGTACTTC. This encodes CSARARGRGQETQYF. The chain uses TRBV20-1 and TRBJ2-5; TRBD2 matches at 7 bases. Germline assignment: CDR1 DFQATT and CDR2 SNEGSKA (reference sequence). J lost 1 base, V lost 1 base, and 6 bases had no gene match. The CDR3 runs to 15 residues.

The chain links TRBV19 to TRBJ2-4; 9 bases fit TRBD2. This CDR3 has 17 amino acids. CDR1 LNHDA and CDR2 SQIVND come from the germline V gene (reference sequence). V lost 5 bases, J lost 0 bases, and 8 bases stayed unmatched. This chain's CDR3 is CASSPRLAVLAKNIQYF. In nucleotides, the CDR3 is TGTGCCAGTAGTCCGAGACTAGCGGTACTAGCCAAAAACATTCAGTACTTC. The whole variable domain, remainder taken from reference TRBV19 and TRBJ2-4, is DGGITQSPKYLFRKEGQNVTLSCEQNLNHDAMYWYRQDPGQGLRLIYYSQIVNDFQKGDIAEGYSVSREKKESFPLTVTSAQKNPTAFYLCASSPRLAVLAKNIQYFGAGTRLSVL.

The chain recombines TRBV18 with TRBJ2-5, with D maybe TRBD2 (5 bases). Trimming cost V 6 bases and J 5 bases, with 13 bases left between them. Germline-derived CDR1 and CDR2 are KGHSH and LQKENI. The CDR3 length is 13 residues. The CDR3 sequence: CASSSGFEETQYF. CDR3 nucleotides: TGTGCCAGCTCGTCGGGGTTCGAGGAGACCCAGTACTTC. The variable domain in full, completed from reference TRBV18 and TRBJ2-5, reads NAGVMQNPRHLVRRRGQEARLRCSPMKGHSHVYWYRQLPEEGLKFMVYLQKENIIDESGMPKERFSAEFPKEGPSILRIQQVVRGDSAAYFCASSSGFEETQYFGPGTRLLVL.

CDR3 nucleotide sequence: TGTGCCACCAGCAGAGACCCTGCGGTCCGAGAGACCCAGTACTTC. It specifies CATSRDPAVRETQYF. The rearrangement uses TRBV15 and TRBJ2-5, with D unresolved. In germline, CDR1 is LNHNV, CDR2 YYDKDF (reference sequence). V was cut by 0 bases and J by 4 bases, with 12 bases left in between. This CDR3 is 15 amino acids long.

This clonotype came up once. V and J are TRBV10-3 and TRBJ1-5; D remains unclear. V gave up 6 bases and J gave up 6 bases, with 12 bases separating them. This CDR3 has 13 residues. CDR1 is ENHRY, CDR2 SYGVKD, per germline. CDR3 in amino acids: CAIREEASQPQHF. The CDR3 coding sequence is TGTGCCATCAGGGAAGAGGCAAGTCAGCCCCAGCATTTT.

V gene TRBV7-2 combines with J gene TRBJ2-5, with 8 bases fitting TRBD1. The CDR3 contains 14 residues. J gave up 5 bases and V 5 bases, and 7 bases lay outside the gene matches. Germline CDR1 SGHTA, CDR2 FQGNSA. The CDR3 DNA is TGTGCCAGCAGCACCCGGACAGGGTCCGAGACCCAGTACTTC. This encodes CASSTRTGSETQYF.

The chain links TRBV6-5 to TRBJ2-1, with TRBD1 identical over 12 bases. With V trimmed by 0 bases and J by 6 bases, 9 bases remained unmatched. CDR3 length equals 18 residues. Germline V gene sequence: CDR1 MNHEY, CDR2 SVGAGI. CDR3: CASSYSIMGQGAGNEQFF. In DNA, the CDR3 is TGTGCCAGCAGTTACTCCATTATGGGACAGGGGGCCGGCAATGAGCAGTTCTTC.